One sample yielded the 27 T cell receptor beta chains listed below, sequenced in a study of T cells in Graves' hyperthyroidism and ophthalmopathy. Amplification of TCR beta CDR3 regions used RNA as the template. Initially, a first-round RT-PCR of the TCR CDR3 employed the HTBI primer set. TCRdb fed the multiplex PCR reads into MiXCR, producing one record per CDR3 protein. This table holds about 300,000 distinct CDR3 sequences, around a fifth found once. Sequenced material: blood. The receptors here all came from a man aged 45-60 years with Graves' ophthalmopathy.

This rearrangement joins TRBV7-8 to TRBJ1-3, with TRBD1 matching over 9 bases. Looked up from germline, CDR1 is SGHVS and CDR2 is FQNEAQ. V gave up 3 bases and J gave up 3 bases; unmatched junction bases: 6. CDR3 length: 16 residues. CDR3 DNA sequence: TGTGCCAGCAGCTTCAGACAGGGGGTTAATGGAAACACCATATATTTT. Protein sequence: CASSFRQGVNGNTIYF. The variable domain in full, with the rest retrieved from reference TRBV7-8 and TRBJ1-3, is GAGVSQSPRYKVAKRGQDVALRCDPISGHVSLFWYQQALGQGPEFLTYFQNEAQLDKSGLPSDRFFAERPEGSVSTLKIQRTQQEDSAVYLCASSFRQGVNGNTIYFGEGSWLTVV.

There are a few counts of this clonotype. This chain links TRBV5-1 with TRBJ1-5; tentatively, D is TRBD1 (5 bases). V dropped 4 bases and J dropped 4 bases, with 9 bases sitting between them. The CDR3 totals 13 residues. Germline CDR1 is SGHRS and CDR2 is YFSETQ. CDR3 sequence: CASSAGINQPQHF. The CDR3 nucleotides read TGCGCCAGCAGCGCAGGGATTAATCAGCCCCAGCATTTT.

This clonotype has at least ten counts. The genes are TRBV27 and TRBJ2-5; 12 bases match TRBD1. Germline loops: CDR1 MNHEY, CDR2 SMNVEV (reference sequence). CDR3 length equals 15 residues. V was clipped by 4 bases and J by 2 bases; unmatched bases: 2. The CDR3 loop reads CASSWDRGPQETQYF. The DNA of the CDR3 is TGTGCCAGCAGTTGGGACAGGGGGCCGCAAGAGACCCAGTACTTC.

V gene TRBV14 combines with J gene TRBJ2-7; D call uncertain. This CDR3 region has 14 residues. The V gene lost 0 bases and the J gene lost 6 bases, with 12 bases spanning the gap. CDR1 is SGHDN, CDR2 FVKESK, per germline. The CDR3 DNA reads TGTGCCAGCAGCCAAGATCCCGGATTCAGCGAGCAGTACTTC. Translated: CASSQDPGFSEQYF.

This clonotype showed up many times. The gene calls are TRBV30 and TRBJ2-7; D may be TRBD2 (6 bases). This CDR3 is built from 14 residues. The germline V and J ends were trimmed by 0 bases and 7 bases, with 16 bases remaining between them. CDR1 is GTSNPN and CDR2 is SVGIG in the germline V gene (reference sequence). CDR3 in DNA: TGTGCCTGGAGTGTGGGACTCGCCCTTGGGGAGCAGTACTTC. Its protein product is CAWSVGLALGEQYF.

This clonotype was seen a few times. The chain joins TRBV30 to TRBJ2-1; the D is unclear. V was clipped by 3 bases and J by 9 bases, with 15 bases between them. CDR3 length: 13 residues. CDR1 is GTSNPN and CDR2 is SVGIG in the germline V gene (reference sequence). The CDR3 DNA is TGTGCCTGGAGGGAGACAATGATCTCTGAGCAGTTCTTC. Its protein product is CAWRETMISEQFF.

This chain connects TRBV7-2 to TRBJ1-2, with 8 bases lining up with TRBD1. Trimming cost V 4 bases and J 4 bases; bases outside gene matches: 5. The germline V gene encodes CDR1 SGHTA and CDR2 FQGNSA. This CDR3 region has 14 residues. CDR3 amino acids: CASSSPGGLYGYTF. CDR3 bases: TGTGCCAGCAGCTCTCCAGGGGGCCTCTATGGCTACACCTTC.

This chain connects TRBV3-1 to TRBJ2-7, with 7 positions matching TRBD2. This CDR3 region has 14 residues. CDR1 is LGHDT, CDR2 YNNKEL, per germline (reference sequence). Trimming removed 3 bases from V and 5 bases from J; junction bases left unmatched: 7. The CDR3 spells CASSQGRGIDEQYF. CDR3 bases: TGTGCCAGCAGCCAGGGGCGGGGGATCGACGAGCAGTACTTC.

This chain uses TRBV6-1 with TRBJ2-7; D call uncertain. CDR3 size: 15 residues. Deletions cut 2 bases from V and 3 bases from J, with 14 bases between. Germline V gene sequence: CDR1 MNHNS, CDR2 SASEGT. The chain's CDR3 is CASSELFGPGYEQYF. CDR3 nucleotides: TGTGCCAGCAGTGAATTATTTGGACCCGGCTACGAGCAGTACTTC.

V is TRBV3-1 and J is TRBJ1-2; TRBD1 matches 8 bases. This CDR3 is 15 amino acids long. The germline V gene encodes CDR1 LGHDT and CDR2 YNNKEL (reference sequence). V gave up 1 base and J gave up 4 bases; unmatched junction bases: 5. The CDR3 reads CASSQGNQGAYGYTF. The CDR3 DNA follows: TGTGCCAGCAGCCAAGGAAACCAGGGGGCCTATGGCTACACCTTC. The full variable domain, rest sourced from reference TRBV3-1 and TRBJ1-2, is DTAVSQTPKYLVTQMGNDKSIKCEQNLGHDTMYWYKQDSKKFLKIMFSYNNKELIINETVPNRFSPKSPDKAHLNLHINSLELGDSAVYFCASSQGNQGAYGYTFGSGTRLTVV.

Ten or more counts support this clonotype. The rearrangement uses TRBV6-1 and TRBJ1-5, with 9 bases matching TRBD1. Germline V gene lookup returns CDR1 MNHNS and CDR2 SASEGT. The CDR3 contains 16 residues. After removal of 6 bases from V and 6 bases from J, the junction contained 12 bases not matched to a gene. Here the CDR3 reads CASSLMRQGETQPQHF. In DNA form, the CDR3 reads TGTGCCAGCAGCCTTATGAGACAGGGGGAAACTCAGCCCCAGCATTTT.

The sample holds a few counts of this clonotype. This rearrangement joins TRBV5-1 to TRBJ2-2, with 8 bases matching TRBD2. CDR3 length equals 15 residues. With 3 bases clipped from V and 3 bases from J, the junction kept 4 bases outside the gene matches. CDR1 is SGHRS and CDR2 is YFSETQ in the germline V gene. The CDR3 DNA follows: TGCGCCAGCAGCTCGGGACTAGAATACACCGGGGAGCTGTTTTTT. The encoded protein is CASSSGLEYTGELFF.

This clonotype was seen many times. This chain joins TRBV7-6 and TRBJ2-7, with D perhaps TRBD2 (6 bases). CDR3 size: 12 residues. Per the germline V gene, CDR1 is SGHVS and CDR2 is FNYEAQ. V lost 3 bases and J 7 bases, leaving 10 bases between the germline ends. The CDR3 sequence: CASSFPEGEQYF. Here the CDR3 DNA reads TGTGCCAGCAGCTTCCCGGAGGGGGAGCAGTACTTC.

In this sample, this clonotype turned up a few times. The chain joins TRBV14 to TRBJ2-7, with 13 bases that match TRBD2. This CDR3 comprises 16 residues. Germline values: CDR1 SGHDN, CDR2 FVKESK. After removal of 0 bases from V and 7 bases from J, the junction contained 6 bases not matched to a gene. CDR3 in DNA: TGTGCCAGCAGCCAAGATTCCGGACTAGCGGGAGTTGAGCAGTACTTC. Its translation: CASSQDSGLAGVEQYF. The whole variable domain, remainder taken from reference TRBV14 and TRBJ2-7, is EAGVTQFPSHSVIEKGQTVTLRCDPISGHDNLYWYRRVMGKEIKFLLHFVKESKQDESGMPNNRFLAERTGGTYSTLKVQPAELEDSGVYFCASSQDSGLAGVEQYFGPGTRLTVT.

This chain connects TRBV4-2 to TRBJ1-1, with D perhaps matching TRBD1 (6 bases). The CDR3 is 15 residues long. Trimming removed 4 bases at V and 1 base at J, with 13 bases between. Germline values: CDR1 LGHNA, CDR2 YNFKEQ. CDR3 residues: CASSLRQDPNTEAFF. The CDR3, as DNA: TGTGCCAGCAGCCTACGACAGGACCCGAACACTGAAGCTTTCTTT.

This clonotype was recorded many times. The CDR3 nucleotides are TGTGCCAGCAGACCGGGACTAGCGGGAGAGAGCCAAGAGACCCAGTACTTC. Translating gives CASRPGLAGESQETQYF. V is TRBV2 and J is TRBJ2-5; 14 bases fit TRBD2. Germline V gene data show CDR1 as SNHLY and CDR2 as FYNNEI. This CDR3 region has 17 residues. The V and J ends lost 6 bases and 1 base, in that order; junction bases with no gene match: 7.

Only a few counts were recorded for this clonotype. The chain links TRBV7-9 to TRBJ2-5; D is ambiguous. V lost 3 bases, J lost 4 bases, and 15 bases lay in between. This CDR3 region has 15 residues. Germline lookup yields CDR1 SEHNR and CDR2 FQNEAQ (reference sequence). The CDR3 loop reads CASSLTLRGPETQYF. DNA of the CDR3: TGTGCCAGCAGCTTGACCCTCAGAGGTCCAGAGACCCAGTACTTC.

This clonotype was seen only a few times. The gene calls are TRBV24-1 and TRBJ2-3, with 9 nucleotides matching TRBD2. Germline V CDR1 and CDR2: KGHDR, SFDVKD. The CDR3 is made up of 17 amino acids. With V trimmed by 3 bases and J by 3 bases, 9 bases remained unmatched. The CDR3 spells CATSDPISGSVTDTQYF. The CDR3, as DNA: TGTGCCACCAGTGATCCTATTAGCGGGAGTGTAACAGATACGCAGTATTTT.

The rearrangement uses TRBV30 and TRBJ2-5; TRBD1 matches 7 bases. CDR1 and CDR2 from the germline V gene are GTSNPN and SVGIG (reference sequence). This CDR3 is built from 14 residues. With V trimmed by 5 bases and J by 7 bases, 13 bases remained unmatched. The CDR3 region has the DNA TGTGCCTGGGGCATAGGGCCGTACAGGGGGACCCAGTACTTC. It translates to CAWGIGPYRGTQYF.

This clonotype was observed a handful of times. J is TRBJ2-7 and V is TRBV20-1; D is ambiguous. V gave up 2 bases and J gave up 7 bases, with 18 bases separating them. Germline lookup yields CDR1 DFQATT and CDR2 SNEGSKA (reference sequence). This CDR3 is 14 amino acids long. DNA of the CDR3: TGCAGTGCTAGACCAGTGACTGAGTACGGGGAGCAGTACTTC. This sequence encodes CSARPVTEYGEQYF.

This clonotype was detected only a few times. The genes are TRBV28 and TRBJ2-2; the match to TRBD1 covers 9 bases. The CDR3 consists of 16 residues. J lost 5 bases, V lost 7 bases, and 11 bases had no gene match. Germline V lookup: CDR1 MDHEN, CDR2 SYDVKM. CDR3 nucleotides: TGTGCCAGCACTTACCACAGGGGGCCGGGAACCGGGGAGCTGTTTTTT. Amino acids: CASTYHRGPGTGELFF.

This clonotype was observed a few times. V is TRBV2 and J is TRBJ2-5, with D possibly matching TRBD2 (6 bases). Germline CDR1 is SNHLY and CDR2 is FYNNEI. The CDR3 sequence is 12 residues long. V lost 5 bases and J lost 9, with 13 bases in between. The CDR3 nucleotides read TGTGCCAGCAGTCCCTTAGCGGAAGCCCAGTACTTC. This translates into CASSPLAEAQYF.

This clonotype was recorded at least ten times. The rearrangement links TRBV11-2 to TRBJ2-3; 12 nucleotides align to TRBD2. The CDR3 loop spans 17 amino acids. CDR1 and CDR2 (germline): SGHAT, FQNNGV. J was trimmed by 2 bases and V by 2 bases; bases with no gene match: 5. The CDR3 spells CASSLLAGGSNTDTQYF. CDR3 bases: TGTGCCAGCAGCTTACTAGCGGGAGGGTCAAACACAGATACGCAGTATTTT. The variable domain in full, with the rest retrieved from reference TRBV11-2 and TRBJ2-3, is EAGVAQSPRYKIIEKRQSVAFWCNPISGHATLYWYQQILGQGPKLLIQFQNNGVVDDSQLPKDRFSAERLKGVDSTLKIQPAKLEDSAVYLCASSLLAGGSNTDTQYFGPGTRLTVL.

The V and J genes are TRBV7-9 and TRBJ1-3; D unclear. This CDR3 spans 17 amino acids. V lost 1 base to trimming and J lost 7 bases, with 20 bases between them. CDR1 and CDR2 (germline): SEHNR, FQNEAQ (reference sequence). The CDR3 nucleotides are TGTGCCAGCAGCTTAGGAATTCGTGAGACGGCGGGGAACACCATATATTTT. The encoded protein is CASSLGIRETAGNTIYF. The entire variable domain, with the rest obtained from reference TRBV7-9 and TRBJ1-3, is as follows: DTGVSQNPRHKITKRGQNVTFRCDPISEHNRLYWYRQTLGQGPEFLTYFQNEAQLEKSRLLSDRFSAERPKGSFSTLEIQRTEQGDSAMYLCASSLGIRETAGNTIYFGEGSWLTVV.

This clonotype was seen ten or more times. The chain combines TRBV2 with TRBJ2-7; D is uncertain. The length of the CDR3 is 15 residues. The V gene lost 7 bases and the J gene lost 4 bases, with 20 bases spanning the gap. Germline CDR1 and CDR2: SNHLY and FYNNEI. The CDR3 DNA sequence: TGTGCCAGCAATTCTCTCGTAGAGGTCCGGTACGAGCAGTACTTC. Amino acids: CASNSLVEVRYEQYF.

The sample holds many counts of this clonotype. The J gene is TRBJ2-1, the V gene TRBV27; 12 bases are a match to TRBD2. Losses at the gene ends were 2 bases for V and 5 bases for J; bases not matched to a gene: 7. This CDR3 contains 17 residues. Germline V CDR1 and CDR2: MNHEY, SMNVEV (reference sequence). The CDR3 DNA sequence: TGTGCCAGCAGTTTACTAGCGGGAGGGCCGAGGGACAATGAGCAGTTCTTC. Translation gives CASSLLAGGPRDNEQFF.

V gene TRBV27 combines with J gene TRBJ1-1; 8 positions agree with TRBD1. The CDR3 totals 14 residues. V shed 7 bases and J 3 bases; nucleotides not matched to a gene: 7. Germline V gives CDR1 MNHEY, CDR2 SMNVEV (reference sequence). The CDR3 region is CASTVTGAHTEAFF. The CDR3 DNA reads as TGTGCCAGCACCGTGACAGGGGCACACACTGAAGCTTTCTTT.